This T cell receptor (beta chain) was captured in a study of T cells in localized non-small cell lung cancer. V dropped 11 bases and J dropped 7 bases, with 21 bases sitting between them. CDR1 is MDHEN, CDR2 SYDVKM, per germline. The CDR3 length is 13 residues. Clones were read by immunoSEQ multiplex PCR, and TCRdb kept only the in-frame ones, dropping some. The profile covers about 43,000 clones, with roughly 91% appearing a single time and 10% taken by the ten largest. Sequencing was performed on PBMCs, taken before any cancer treatment. The TCR comes from a woman between 35 and 75 years old with stage II lung adenocarcinoma. The rearrangement joins TRBV28 to TRBJ2-7; D is possibly TRBD2 (6 bases). DNA for the CDR3: TGTGCCTCTCGACGGGACTCCCCCGGGGAGCAGTACTTC. This gives the protein CASRRDSPGEQYF.